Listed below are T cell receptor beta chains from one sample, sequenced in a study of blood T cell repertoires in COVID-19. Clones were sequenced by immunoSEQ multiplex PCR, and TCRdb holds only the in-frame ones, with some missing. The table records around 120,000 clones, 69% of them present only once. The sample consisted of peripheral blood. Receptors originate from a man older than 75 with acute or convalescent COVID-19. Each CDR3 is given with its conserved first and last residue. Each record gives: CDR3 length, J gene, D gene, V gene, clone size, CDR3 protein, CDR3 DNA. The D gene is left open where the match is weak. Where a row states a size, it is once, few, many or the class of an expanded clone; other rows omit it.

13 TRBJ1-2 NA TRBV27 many CASSPGRNYGYTF TGTGCCAGCAGTCCGGGGAGGAACTATGGCTACACCTTC
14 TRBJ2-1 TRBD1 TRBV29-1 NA CSVDRESSYNEQFF TGCAGCGTCGACAGGGAGAGCTCCTACAATGAGCAGTTCTTC
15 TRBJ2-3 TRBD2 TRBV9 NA CASSPWRERGDTQYF TGTGCCAGCAGCCCTTGGCGGGAGCGGGGAGATACGCAGTATTTT
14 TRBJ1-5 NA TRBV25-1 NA CASSEYGLPQPQHF TGTGCCAGCAGTGAATATGGGCTACCCCAGCCCCAGCATTTT
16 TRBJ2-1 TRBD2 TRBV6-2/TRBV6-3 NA CASSRTGTSGRNEQFF TGTGCCAGCAGCAGGACCGGGACTAGCGGGAGAAATGAGCAGTTCTTC
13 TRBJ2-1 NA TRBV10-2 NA CASRTGLTGEQFF TGCGCCAGCAGGACGGGACTCACGGGGGAGCAGTTCTTC
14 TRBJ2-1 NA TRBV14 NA CASSQDWVGDEQFF TGTGCCAGCAGCCAAGACTGGGTGGGCGATGAGCAGTTCTTC
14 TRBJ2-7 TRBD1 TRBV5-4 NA CASSLEGQSYEQYF TGTGCCAGCAGCTTGGAGGGACAGTCCTACGAGCAGTACTTC
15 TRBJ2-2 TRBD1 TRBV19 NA CASSIQGRGTGELFF TGTGCCAGTAGTATCCAAGGCAGGGGGACCGGGGAGCTGTTTTTT
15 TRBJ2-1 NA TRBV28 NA CASSPPGSLYNEQFF TGTGCCAGCAGTCCCCCGGGATCCTTGTACAATGAGCAGTTCTTC
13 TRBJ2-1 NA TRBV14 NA CASSQRLGREQFF TGTGCCAGCAGCCAACGTTTGGGGAGGGAGCAGTTCTTC
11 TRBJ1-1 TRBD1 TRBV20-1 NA CSARSRGQAFF TGCAGTGCTAGAAGCAGGGGGCAAGCTTTCTTT
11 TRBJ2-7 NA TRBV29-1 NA CSVVSGDEQYF TGCAGCGTTGTGTCGGGGGACGAGCAGTACTTC
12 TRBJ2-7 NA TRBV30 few CAFSRTVYEQYF TGTGCCTTCTCTCGGACAGTCTACGAGCAGTACTTC
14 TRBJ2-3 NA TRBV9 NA CASSVGAELDTQYF TGTGCCAGCAGCGTAGGTGCGGAGTTAGATACGCAGTATTTT
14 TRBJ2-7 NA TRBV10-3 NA CAISGGQGGGEQYF TGTGCCATCAGTGGTGGGCAGGGAGGTGGGGAGCAGTACTTC
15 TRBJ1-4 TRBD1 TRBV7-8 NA CASSLGDRAGEKLFF TGTGCCAGCAGCTTAGGAGACAGGGCCGGTGAAAAACTGTTTTTT
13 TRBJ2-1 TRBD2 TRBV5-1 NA CASSVDRGDEQFF TGCGCCAGCAGCGTAGACCGGGGGGATGAGCAGTTCTTC
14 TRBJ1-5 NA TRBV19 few CASSHQGAGQPQHF TGTGCCAGTAGTCATCAAGGAGCTGGACAGCCCCAGCATTTT
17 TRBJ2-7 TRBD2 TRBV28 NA CASSFPGRTRSSYEQYF TGTGCCAGCAGTTTTCCCGGGAGGACGCGCAGCTCCTACGAGCAGTACTTC
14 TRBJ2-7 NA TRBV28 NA CASSFVAVPGKQYF TGTGCCAGCAGTTTCGTAGCGGTCCCGGGCAAGCAGTACTTC
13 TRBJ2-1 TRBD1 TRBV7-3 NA CASSLGQYNEQFF TGTGCCAGCAGCTTGGGACAGTACAATGAGCAGTTCTTC
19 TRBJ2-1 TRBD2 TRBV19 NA CASSIRNSGSSGSYNEQFF TGTGCCAGTAGTATAAGGAATAGCGGGAGTTCGGGCTCCTACAATGAGCAGTTCTTC
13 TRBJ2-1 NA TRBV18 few CASSPFSYNEQFF TGTGCCAGCTCACCATTTAGCTACAATGAGCAGTTCTTC
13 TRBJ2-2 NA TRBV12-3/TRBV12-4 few CASSFSFTGELFF TGTGCCAGCAGTTTCTCGTTTACCGGGGAGCTGTTTTTT
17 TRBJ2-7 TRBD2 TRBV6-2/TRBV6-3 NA CASSSGTLREFGYEQYF TGTGCCAGCAGTTCGGGTACCTTGCGGGAGTTCGGCTACGAGCAGTACTTC
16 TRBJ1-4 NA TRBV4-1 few CASSQILEGLIEKLFF TGCGCCAGCAGCCAAATCTTGGAGGGGCTTATTGAAAAACTGTTTTTT
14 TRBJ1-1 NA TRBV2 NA CASSTSWGNTEAFF TGTGCCAGCAGCACTAGCTGGGGGAACACTGAAGCTTTCTTT
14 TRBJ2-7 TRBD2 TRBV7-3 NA CASSLLAGVGEQYF TGTGCCAGCAGCTTACTAGCGGGAGTAGGGGAGCAGTACTTC
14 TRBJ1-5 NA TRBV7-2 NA CASSSAGSAQPQHF TGTGCCAGCAGCTCCGCAGGGTCGGCTCAGCCCCAGCATTTT
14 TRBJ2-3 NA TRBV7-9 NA CASSYEGWTDTQYF TGTGCCAGCAGCTACGAGGGATGGACAGATACGCAGTATTTT
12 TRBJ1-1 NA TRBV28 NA CASGAGVTEAFF TGTGCCAGCGGGGCAGGGGTGACTGAAGCTTTCTTT
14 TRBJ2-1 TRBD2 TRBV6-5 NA CASSYRLANDEQFF TGTGCCAGCAGTTACCGACTAGCCAATGATGAGCAGTTCTTC
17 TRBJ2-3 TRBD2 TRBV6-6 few CASSPGTSGGSTDTQYF TGTGCCAGCAGTCCCGGGACTAGCGGCGGTAGCACAGATACGCAGTATTTT
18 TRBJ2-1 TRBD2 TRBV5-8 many CASSLSRRGLANNNEQFF TGTGCCAGCAGCTTGAGTCGTAGGGGACTAGCGAACAACAATGAGCAGTTCTTC
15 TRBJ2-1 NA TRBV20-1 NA CSASNWRGFGDEQFF TGCAGTGCTAGTAATTGGCGGGGTTTCGGGGATGAGCAGTTCTTC
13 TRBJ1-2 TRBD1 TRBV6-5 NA CASSRGQGSGYTF TGTGCCAGCAGTCGGGGACAGGGATCAGGCTACACCTTC
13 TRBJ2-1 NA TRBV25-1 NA CASSELYGNEQFF TGTGCCAGCAGTGAGCTATACGGCAATGAGCAGTTCTTC
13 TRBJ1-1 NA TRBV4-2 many CATADSMNTEAFF TGTGCCACCGCAGACAGTATGAACACTGAAGCTTTCTTT
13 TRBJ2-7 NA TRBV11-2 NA CASSSDRTYEQYF TGTGCCAGCAGCTCCGACAGAACCTACGAGCAGTACTTC
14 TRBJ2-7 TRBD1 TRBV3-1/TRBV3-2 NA CASSQSGTGSVQYF TGTGCCAGCAGCCAGTCAGGGACAGGGTCAGTGCAGTACTTC
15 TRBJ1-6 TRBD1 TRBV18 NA CASSPRQGYNSPLHF TGTGCCAGCTCACCCAGACAGGGCTATAATTCACCCCTCCACTTT
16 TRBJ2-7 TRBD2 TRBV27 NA CASRSGPGLAGSKQYF TGTGCCAGCCGTTCCGGTCCGGGACTAGCGGGATCTAAGCAGTACTTC
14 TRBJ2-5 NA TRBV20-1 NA CSANEPTAQETQYF TGCAGTGCTAATGAACCGACTGCCCAAGAGACCCAGTACTTC
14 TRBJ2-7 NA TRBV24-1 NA CATSDTGRGVEQYF TGTGCCACCAGTGATACAGGCCGCGGGGTAGAGCAGTACTTC
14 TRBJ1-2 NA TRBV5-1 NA CASSFFRQERGYTF TGCGCCAGCAGCTTTTTCCGACAGGAACGTGGCTACACCTTC
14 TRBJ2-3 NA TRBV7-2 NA CASSLVGSTDTQYF TGTGCCAGCAGCTTAGTTGGCAGCACAGATACGCAGTATTTT
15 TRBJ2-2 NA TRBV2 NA CASSEGRARAGELFF TGTGCCAGCAGTGAAGGGAGGGCCAGGGCCGGGGAGCTGTTTTTT
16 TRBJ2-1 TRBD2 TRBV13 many CASSLALAGRYNEQFF TGTGCCAGCAGCTTAGCTCTAGCGGGGAGATACAATGAGCAGTTCTTC
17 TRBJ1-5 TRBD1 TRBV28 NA CASSLLNPGQGNQPQHF TGTGCCAGCAGTTTGCTTAATCCGGGACAGGGGAATCAGCCCCAGCATTTT
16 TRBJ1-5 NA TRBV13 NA CASSLGPLPSNQPQHF TGTGCCAGCAGCTTAGGCCCTCTTCCTAGCAATCAGCCCCAGCATTTT
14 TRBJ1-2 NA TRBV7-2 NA CASSPNRVPYGYTF TGTGCCAGCAGCCCAAACAGGGTTCCCTATGGCTACACCTTC
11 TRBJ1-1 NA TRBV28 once CASLRGTEAFF TGTGCCAGCTTGCGGGGGACTGAAGCTTTCTTT
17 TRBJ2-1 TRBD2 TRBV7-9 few CASSLGVTSGYWNEQFF TGTGCCAGCAGCTTAGGGGTTACTAGCGGGTACTGGAATGAGCAGTTCTTC
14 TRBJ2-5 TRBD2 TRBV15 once CATSRGAGVETQYF TGTGCCACCAGCAGAGGAGCGGGAGTGGAGACCCAGTACTTC